This T cell receptor beta chain appears in the sequencing data of a study of identical twins (dated by TCRdb to about 2016). For context, the study as a whole: TCR alpha and beta repertoires from monozygotic twins, unrelated adults of various ages and cord blood were deep-sequenced to test whether fetal clonotypes persist. To rule out contamination, the twin experiments were replicated at different times with different library preparation protocols.

Per the germline V gene, SGHRS is the CDR1 and YFSETQ is the CDR2. V and J lose 4 bases and 9 bases, and a span of 26 bases separates them. The CDR3 goes from the cysteine to the phenylalanine over 17 residues. Only the CDR3 DNA stays, 51 bases, in frame from base 1. The library was made by 5' RACE. The instrument given in TCRdb is Illumina HiSeq 2000. A universal primer binding site was added through template switching, and the final cDNA carried a unique molecular identifier so that TCR cDNA molecules could be counted accurately. Specific primers in the conserved constant-segment region were used to synthesize first-strand cDNA for TCR alpha and beta chains. To control for contamination, every cDNA library carried two barcodes: a SMART-Mk sample barcode plus Illumina barcodes. TruSeq adapter sequences along with Illumina sample barcodes were introduced in two successive PCR steps. Sequencing of the TCR alpha and beta cDNA libraries was done on the Illumina HiSeq platform using custom primers. Regarding the original processing steps: MiGEC processed the raw reads to extract unique molecular identifiers, while MiXCR was used to determine the CDR3 positions. For each individual, recombination models were inferred using an EM algorithm with the repgenHMM and IGoR tools. Shared clonotype analysis was performed with the tcR package in R, normalizing sharing by the product of cloneset sizes. Out-of-frame nonproductive sequences were analyzed to study raw recombination free of thymic and clonal selection effects. Clones were called with MiXCR by TCRdb after fastp trimmed the public reads at Q25, and only in-frame beta chains were retained. Rows are unified per CDR3 protein, each entry keeping the most common DNA and genes. The V and J calls come from TCRdb's annotation, not from the publication. The sample table holds approximately 700,000 distinct CDR3 sequences, of which about 18% were seen once. The ten largest clones add up to about an eighth of the sample.

Every donor in the study was a healthy Caucasian. The twin cohort consisted of three pairs of female monozygotic twins, all aged roughly 18 to 29 years. Peripheral blood mononuclear cells were used as the source from which RNA for TCR libraries was isolated. This clonotype was detected only a few times. No antigen is known for it. Base qualities are not recorded, but no much larger clone differs from it by a single base. General findings and caveats noted by the study authors: Fewer insertions were carried by abundant cord blood beta clonotypes; a weaker similar trend was observed in young adult naive repertoires, while no such trend was observed in memory repertoires. Out-of-frame TCR alpha sharing in monozygotic twins was systematically underestimated by recombination models, whereas sharing between unrelated individuals was in agreement with the recombination models. Compared with coincidental sharing between unrelated individuals, an excess of low generation-probability sequences was observed among out-of-frame TCR alpha sequences shared between twins. Excess twin sharing in beta out-of-frame sequences was weaker because fewer shared sequences lowered the signal-to-noise ratio. Zero-insertion analyses could be partly confounded by invariant T cells such as MAIT and iNKT, though diverse VJ usage argued against such confounding for most clonotypes. Conclusions relied on cross-sectional statistical analysis, since the same donors could not be followed over many years.

The same specimen was also included in a second study, on T cells expressing NK-cell markers. Per that second paper: TCR beta-chain repertoires were profiled in sorted CD3+CD56+NKG2C+, CD3+CD56+NKG2C- and CD3+CD56-NKG2C+ T-cell subsets from several donors. Among the eight sequenced donors, only one was HCMV-seronegative, while the other seven were HCMV-seropositive. In several experiments an anti-gammadeltaTCR antibody was added to restrict sorting to alphabetaTCR-expressing T cells. In several donors, the dominant CD3+CD56+NKG2C+ clonotypes ranked among the top 10 CD8+ clonotypes, making up about 1.0-8% of CD8+ T cells. Those dominant clonotypes were again the most abundant among CD3+CD56-NKG2C+ cells in a few donors, at about 25-60.1%. Whether the expanded NKG2C-expressing T cell clones were specific for HCMV antigens remained unclear. Randomly selected healthy volunteers, three men and five women, were used as the eight sequenced donors. To determine HCMV serostatus, a commercial ELISA kit was used to detect HCMV-specific IgG in serum. Bulk peripheral blood T-cell repertoires were additionally sequenced from unsorted PBMC for over 5 donors. MIGEC was used to demultiplex reads and group the reads by UMI, and MiTCR was used to assemble and quantify clonotypes. To remove erroneous sequences, TCR cDNA sequences were retained only when supported by two or more reads. The tcR package was used for downstream repertoire analysis, and clonotypes were matched across fractions by CDR3 nucleotide sequence plus V segment. Antigen specificity was annotated against VDJdb with VDJmatch, allowing one amino acid substitution in CDR3.

The sequence links TRBV5-1 to TRBJ2-1; the D segment could be TRBD1, given 6 matching bases. This receptor was obtained from a woman aged 18-29 years in good health. The sequencing input was PBMCs. CDR3 region: CASSIRTAPPSFAEQFF. The base sequence is TGCGCCAGCAGCATACGGACAGCCCCCCCGTCTTTCGCTGAGCAGTTCTTC.